This T cell receptor (beta chain) derives from a study of cytomegalovirus exposure and HLA in healthy donors. Both 60 Vbeta primers and 13 Jbeta primers went into the PCR. The data were produced by immunoSEQ multiplex PCR, yet TCRdb's version contains in-frame clones alone and is incomplete. This table holds 100,000 to 150,000 clones, roughly 68% found once. Germline-derived CDR1 and CDR2 are SGHAT and FQNNGV. CDR3 length: 13 amino acids. Trimming removed 5 bases at V and 8 bases at J, with 12 bases between. This clone was detected once. The material sequenced was PBMCs. This sequence was found in a woman aged 50 to 60 in good health and CMV-seropositive. The gene calls are TRBV11-2 and TRBJ1-4; possible D gene TRBD1, 5 bases. The CDR3 spells CASSTAGREKLFF. CDR3 nucleotides: TGTGCCAGCAGCACAGCAGGGCGGGAAAAACTGTTTTTT. Full variable domain (outside the CDR3, taken from reference TRBV11-2 and TRBJ1-4): EAGVAQSPRYKIIEKRQSVAFWCNPISGHATLYWYQQILGQGPKLLIQFQNNGVVDDSQLPKDRFSAERLKGVDSTLKIQPAKLEDSAVYLCASSTAGREKLFFGSGTQLSVL.